One sample yielded the 10 T cell receptor beta chains listed below, sequenced in a study of T cell changes during pregnancy in multiple sclerosis. The data were produced by immunoSEQ multiplex PCR, yet TCRdb's version contains in-frame clones alone and is incomplete. Of 67,000 or so clones in the sample, roughly 92% are singletons; the top ten hold roughly 3%. The sequences come from CD8+ T cells from peripheral blood mononuclear cells, collected in the third trimester of pregnancy. The source is a female donor in good health, enrolled as a control in a pregnancy study.

The genes are TRBV10-3 and TRBJ1-5; possibly TRBD1 for D (5 bases). V was clipped by 6 bases and J by 3 bases, with 12 bases between them. The CDR3 covers 14 residues. The germline gives CDR1 ENHRY, CDR2 SYGVKD. Written as DNA, the CDR3 is TGTGCCATCAGGGACCCGGGACTCAATCAGCCCCAGCATTTT. This sequence encodes CAIRDPGLNQPQHF.

The chain carries TRBV6-1 and TRBJ2-1, with 9 bases lining up with TRBD1. V dropped 3 bases and J dropped 2; count of bases not matched to a gene: 5. There are 16 residues in the CDR3. The germline V gene has CDR1 MNHNS and CDR2 SASEGT. CDR3 DNA: TGTGCCAGCAGTGACTTCGGGACAGGGACCTACAATGAGCAGTTCTTC. The encoded protein is CASSDFGTGTYNEQFF.

This clone was seen only a few times. The rearrangement links TRBV27 to TRBJ1-1; no clear D. This CDR3 region has 13 residues. The ends were cut back, 3 bases at V and 7 bases at J, with 12 bases in the middle. Germline loops: CDR1 MNHEY, CDR2 SMNVEV (reference sequence). DNA for the CDR3: TGTGCCAGCAGTTTCCTCAGCGCAAGTGAAGCTTTCTTT. Translation: CASSFLSASEAFF.

About this clone: Germline and junction disagree at one end, which may indicate a read error. V is TRBV7-7 and J is TRBJ2-7; D might be TRBD2 (5 bases). This CDR3 is built from 13 residues. Germline assignment: CDR1 SSHAT and CDR2 FNYEAQ (reference sequence). The CDR3 sequence: CASSPGVSYEQYF. Here the CDR3 DNA reads TGTGCTAGCAGCCCCGGGGTTAGCTACGAGCAGTACTTC.

This chain links TRBV27 with TRBJ1-1; TRBD1 aligns across 7 bases. After removal of 6 bases from V and 6 bases from J, the junction contained 1 base not matched to a gene. In germline, CDR1 is MNHEY, CDR2 SMNVEV (reference sequence). The CDR3 is 11 amino acids. The CDR3 here is CASRTGPEAFF. The CDR3 DNA is TGTGCCAGCAGGACAGGGCCTGAAGCTTTCTTT.

The CDR3 DNA reads as TGTGCCAGCACCACCGGGACAGGGAATCAGCCCCAGCATTTT. It is translated as CASTTGTGNQPQHF. The chain has TRBV7-8 and TRBJ1-5; 9 bases are a match to TRBD1. CDR1 is SGHVS and CDR2 is FQNEAQ in the germline V gene. Trimming cost V 7 bases and J 4 bases; bases outside gene matches: 5. The CDR3 extends over 14 amino acids.

The table lists this clone with a count of one. The J gene is TRBJ2-7, the V gene TRBV27, with D unresolved. This CDR3 has 14 residues. The germline CDR1 and CDR2 sequences are MNHEY and SMNVEV (reference sequence). Trimming stripped 0 bases from V and 2 bases from J, with 8 bases between. In DNA, the CDR3 is TGTGCCAGCAGTTTATCCCAATCAGCCTACGAGCAGTACTTC. Its translation is CASSLSQSAYEQYF.

The V gene is TRBV14, the J gene TRBJ1-2, with TRBD1 as a possible D gene (5 bases). Deletions cut 4 bases from V and 8 bases from J, with 20 bases between. The germline gives CDR1 SGHDN, CDR2 FVKESK. The CDR3 loop spans 15 amino acids. The CDR3 DNA reads TGTGCCAGCAGCCGCTACAATGGAGGGGTGAGAGGCTACACCTTC. It encodes CASSRYNGGVRGYTF.

CDR3 loop: CASSEVGTGVYEQYF. The CDR3 region has the DNA TGTGCCAGCAGCGAAGTGGGGACAGGGGTCTACGAGCAGTACTTC. The V call is TRBV13, the J call TRBJ2-7; 10 positions match TRBD1. Losses at the gene ends were 5 bases for V and 3 bases for J; bases not matched to a gene: 7. In germline, CDR1 is PRHDT, CDR2 FYEKMQ (reference sequence). This CDR3 has 15 amino acids.

The chain has TRBV14 and TRBJ1-2, with unresolved D. This CDR3 comprises 14 residues. CDR1 is SGHDN and CDR2 is FVKESK in the germline V gene. Trimming pared 3 bases from V and 9 bases from J, leaving 17 bases between. The CDR3: CASSQRPPGESYTF. The DNA of the CDR3 is TGTGCCAGCAGCCAGAGGCCTCCCGGAGAAAGCTACACCTTC.